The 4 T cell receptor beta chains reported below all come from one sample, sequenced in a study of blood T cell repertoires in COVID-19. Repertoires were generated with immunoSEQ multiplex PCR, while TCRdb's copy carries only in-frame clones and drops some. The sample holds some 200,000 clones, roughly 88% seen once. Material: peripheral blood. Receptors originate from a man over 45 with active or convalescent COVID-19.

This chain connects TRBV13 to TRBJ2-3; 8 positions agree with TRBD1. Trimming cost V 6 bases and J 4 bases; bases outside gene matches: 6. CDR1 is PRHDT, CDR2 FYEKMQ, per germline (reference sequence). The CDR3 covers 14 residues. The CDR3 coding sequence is TGTGCCAGCAGGGGGACAGGTGTCGCAGATACGCAGTATTTT. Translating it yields CASRGTGVADTQYF.

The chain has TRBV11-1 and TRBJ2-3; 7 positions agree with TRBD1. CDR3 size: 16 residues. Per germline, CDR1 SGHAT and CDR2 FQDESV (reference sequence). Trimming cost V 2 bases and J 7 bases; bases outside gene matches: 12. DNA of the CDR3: TGTGCCAGCAGCTTACTTCCGCCGACAGGGAGAAATACGCAGTATTTT. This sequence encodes CASSLLPPTGRNTQYF.

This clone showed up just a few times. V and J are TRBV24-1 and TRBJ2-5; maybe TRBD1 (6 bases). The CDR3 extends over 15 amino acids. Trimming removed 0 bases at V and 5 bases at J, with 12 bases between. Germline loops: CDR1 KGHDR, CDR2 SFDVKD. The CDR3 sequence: CATSDLRGGWETQYF. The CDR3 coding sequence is TGTGCCACCAGTGATTTGAGAGGGGGATGGGAGACCCAGTACTTC.

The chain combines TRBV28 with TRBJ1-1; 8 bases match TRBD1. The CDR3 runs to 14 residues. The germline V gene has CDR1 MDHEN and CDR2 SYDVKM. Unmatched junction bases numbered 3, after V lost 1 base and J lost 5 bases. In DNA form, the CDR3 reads TGTGCCAGCAGTTTATATGGGGACAGGACTGAAGCTTTCTTT. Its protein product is CASSLYGDRTEAFF.